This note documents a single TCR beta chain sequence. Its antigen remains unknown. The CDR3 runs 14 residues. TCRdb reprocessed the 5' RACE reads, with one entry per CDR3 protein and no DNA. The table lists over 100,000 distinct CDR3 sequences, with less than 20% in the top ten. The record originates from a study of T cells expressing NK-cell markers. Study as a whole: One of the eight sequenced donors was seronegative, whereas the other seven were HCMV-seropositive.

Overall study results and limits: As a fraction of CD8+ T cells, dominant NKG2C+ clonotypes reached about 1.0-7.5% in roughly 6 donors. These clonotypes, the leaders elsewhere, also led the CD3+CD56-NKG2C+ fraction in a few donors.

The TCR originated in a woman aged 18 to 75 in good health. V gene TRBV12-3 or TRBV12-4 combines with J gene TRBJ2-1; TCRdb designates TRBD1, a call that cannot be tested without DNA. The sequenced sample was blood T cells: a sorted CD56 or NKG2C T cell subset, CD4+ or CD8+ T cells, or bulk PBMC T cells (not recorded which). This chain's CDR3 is CASRPGQGPHEQFF.